This TCR beta chain was sequenced during a study of OX40 agonist ivuxolimab in advanced cancers. Looking at the study overall: The study gave patients intravenous ivuxolimab at 0.01 to 10 mg/kg every 2 weeks. A male proportion of over 70% was recorded, with mean age approximately 64 years and range about 20 to 85. Findings of the study overall: With doses of 0.1 to 3.0 mg/kg, CD4+ and CD8+ blood T cells had undergone clonal expansion by week 6.

Concerning this clone itself: Its antigen is undetermined.

Sequencing was performed with immunoSEQ multiplex PCR; in TCRdb, only in-frame clones are kept and a portion is missing. This table has 90,000 to 95,000 clones, around 80% appearing once. Trimming shortened V by 0 bases and J by 5 bases, and 9 bases separated the two germline ends. Germline V gene lookup returns CDR1 SGHRS and CDR2 YFSETQ. The CDR3 runs 14 residues. The specimen was CD4+ or CD8+ T cells sorted from blood, collected in a trial of the OX40 agonist ivuxolimab. The gene calls are TRBV5-1 and TRBJ2-1, with D unresolved. This receptor was obtained from an adult with an advanced solid tumor such as melanoma, head and neck, liver or kidney cancer. CDR3 sequence reads: CASSLALGNNEQFF. The CDR3 region has the DNA TGCGCCAGCAGCTTGGCCCTAGGGAACAATGAGCAGTTCTTC.